This record concerns one TCR beta chain sequence. Its cognate antigen is unknown. The V gene lost 1 base and the J gene lost 3 bases, with 8 bases spanning the gap. CDR1 KGHSH and CDR2 LQKENI come from the germline V gene. The CDR3 length is 14 residues. Profiling relied on immunoSEQ multiplex PCR, and the TCRdb table lists in-frame clones only, not all of them. The sample holds 140,000 to 150,000 clones, under 95% seen once. The sample is drawn from a study of T cell responses to AZD1222 COVID-19 vaccine. Study observations and caveats: Donors, mostly white British, included more females; clonal diversity was possibly underestimated. Compared with day 0, the breadth and depth of the Spike-specific TCR repertoire rose significantly after two doses of AZD1222. Within unmutated variant regions lay the reported targets of nearly half of spike-specific TCRs. The repertoires were collected only after the peak T cell response.

The source material was peripheral blood, sampled on day 0 of MenACWY control vaccination. J is TRBJ2-3 and V is TRBV18; D ambiguous. This sequence originates from an adult in good health. CDR3 residues: CASSPQERTDTQYF. In DNA, the CDR3 is TGTGCCAGCTCACCACAGGAGAGGACAGATACGCAGTATTTT.